Shown below are 27 T cell receptor beta chains from a single sample sequenced in a study of blood T cell repertoires in COVID-19. Profiling relied on immunoSEQ multiplex PCR, and the TCRdb table lists in-frame clones only, not all of them. The sample holds approximately 160,000 clones; 75% to 90% are singletons and the top ten take about a tenth. The sample comprised peripheral blood. The receptors derive from a human donor in a cohort sampled during active COVID-19.

The V and J genes are TRBV12-5 and TRBJ1-5, with D possibly being TRBD1 (6 bases). The CDR3 length is 18 residues. Germline V gene lookup returns CDR1 LGHNT and CDR2 FRNRAP. The V end lost 1 base, the J end lost 5 bases, and 21 bases lay between the germline ends. As DNA, the CDR3 is TGTGCTAGTGGTTTGGGGGCCCACACCGGGACACTTGATCAGCCCCAGCATTTT. This gives the protein CASGLGAHTGTLDQPQHF.

The rearrangement uses TRBV30 and TRBJ1-1; a possible D gene is TRBD1 (5 bases). Trimming shortened V by 4 bases and J by 3 bases, and 12 bases separated the two germline ends. The CDR3 consists of 13 residues. The germline V gene has CDR1 GTSNPN and CDR2 SVGIG (reference sequence). The CDR3 is CAWKGQGYTEAFF. CDR3 DNA sequence: TGTGCCTGGAAGGGTCAGGGATACACTGAAGCTTTCTTT.

This rearrangement joins TRBV3-1 (or the pseudogene TRBV3-2) to TRBJ1-2, with D possibly being TRBD1 (5 bases). The CDR3 runs 15 residues. Germline CDR1 is LGHDT and CDR2 is YNNKEL (reference sequence). Trimming left V 2 bases short and J 1 base short, with 11 bases between. The CDR3 nucleotides are TGTGCCAGCAGCCAACAGGGAGGAGGTAACTATGGCTACACCTTC. Residues: CASSQQGGGNYGYTF.

The J gene is TRBJ2-7, the V gene TRBV2; 8 nucleotides match TRBD1. Losses at the gene ends were 6 bases for V and 5 bases for J; bases not matched to a gene: 6. CDR3 length: 13 amino acids. CDR1 and CDR2 (germline): SNHLY, FYNNEI. The CDR3 loop is CASRTDRGNEQYF. CDR3 nucleotide sequence: TGTGCCAGCAGGACTGACAGGGGAAACGAGCAGTACTTC.

The rearrangement joins TRBV4-1 to TRBJ1-4, with 8 nucleotides matching TRBD1. Germline V gene lookup returns CDR1 MGHRA and CDR2 YSYEKL. The V segment lost 1 base and the J segment 7 bases; nucleotides outside the gene matches: 8. The length of the CDR3 is 16 residues. CDR3 residues: CASSQGPGQEGEKLFF. The CDR3 DNA reads TGCGCCAGCAGCCAAGGACCGGGACAGGAAGGTGAAAAACTGTTTTTT.

This chain connects TRBV12-3 or TRBV12-4 to TRBJ1-2; D uncertain. V was shortened by 5 bases and J by 1 base, with 8 bases between the two germline ends. This CDR3 region has 13 residues. The DNA of the CDR3 is TGTGCCAGCAGTGGCTCTAGTAACTATGGCTACACCTTC. Translation: CASSGSSNYGYTF.

The chain links TRBV9 to TRBJ1-2; no clear D gene. Trimming took off 2 bases at V and 4 bases at J, with 15 bases between the two ends. From germline, CDR1 is SGDLS and CDR2 YYNGEE. The CDR3 spans 15 residues. This chain's CDR3 is CASSVSPTQSYGYTF. The CDR3 nucleotides read TGTGCCAGCAGCGTGTCCCCGACACAGAGCTATGGCTACACCTTC.

This chain links TRBV19 with TRBJ2-7; 9 positions agree with TRBD1. CDR3 length: 15 residues. After removal of 11 bases from V and 4 bases from J, the junction contained 15 bases not matched to a gene. The germline gives CDR1 LNHDA, CDR2 SQIVND (reference sequence). In nucleotides, the CDR3 is TGTGCCCCGACGCTATGGACAGGGGTGGGATACGAGCAGTACTTC. Residues: CAPTLWTGVGYEQYF.

The chain has TRBV7-9 and TRBJ1-1, with TRBD1 as a possible D gene (6 bases). Germline values: CDR1 SEHNR, CDR2 FQNEAQ (reference sequence). The length of the CDR3 is 14 residues. V dropped 7 bases and J dropped 0 bases, with 12 bases sitting between them. CDR3 amino acids: CASNSGDMNTEAFF. The CDR3 nucleotides read TGTGCCAGCAACTCAGGGGACATGAACACTGAAGCTTTCTTT.

This chain joins TRBV28 and TRBJ1-1; a possible D gene is TRBD1 (6 bases). Germline V gives CDR1 MDHEN, CDR2 SYDVKM. The CDR3 contains 14 residues. V shed 6 bases and J shed 5 bases, with 16 bases lying between them. The CDR3 DNA sequence: TGTGCCAGCAGCCGAGGGGGGGCGGGAACTGAAGCTTTCTTT. This translates into CASSRGGAGTEAFF.

This clone has only a few counts. This chain links TRBV7-2 with TRBJ2-2; TRBD2 is a possible D gene (5 bases). Trimming stripped 6 bases from V and 5 bases from J, with 13 bases between. The CDR3 covers 14 residues. CDR1 and CDR2 (germline): SGHTA, FQGNSA. The CDR3 region has the DNA TGTGCCAGCAGTCCGACCCGAGGGACCGGGGAGCTGTTTTTT. This gives the protein CASSPTRGTGELFF.

This clone was counted once. The V and J genes are TRBV6-5 and TRBJ2-7; D call uncertain. Germline CDR1 MNHEY, CDR2 SVGAGI. The CDR3 runs 13 residues. Trimming pared 0 bases from V and 5 bases from J, leaving 8 bases between. The CDR3 DNA is TGTGCCAGCAGTTACTCCCCAGTGAACGAGCAGTACTTC. Amino acids: CASSYSPVNEQYF.

The J gene is TRBJ2-3, the V gene TRBV10-2, with 16 bases lining up with TRBD2. Trimming cost V 6 bases and J 3 bases; bases outside gene matches: 18. The CDR3 is 21 amino acids. CDR1 is WSHSY and CDR2 is SAAADI in the germline V gene. The CDR3 sequence: CASSSFGTSGGARFRTDTQYF. CDR3 DNA: TGCGCCAGCAGCAGCTTTGGGACTAGCGGGGGGGCCCGGTTTAGGACAGATACGCAGTATTTT.

The chain employs TRBV5-6 and TRBJ1-2; no firm D call. Germline-derived CDR1 and CDR2 are SGHDT and YYEEEE. This CDR3 has 13 amino acids. Between the trimmed V and J ends, which lost 3 bases and 7 bases, there was a span of 13 bases. The CDR3 reads CASSSDPAGGYTF. As DNA, the CDR3 is TGTGCCAGCAGCTCAGACCCGGCGGGTGGCTACACCTTC.

This clone was seen a single time. The chain combines TRBV6-5 with TRBJ1-1; the match to TRBD1 covers 9 bases. Germline values: CDR1 MNHEY, CDR2 SVGAGI. The junction had 5 bases not matched to a gene; V was cut back by 6 bases and J by 6 bases. This CDR3 comprises 13 residues. Written as DNA, the CDR3 is TGTGCCAGCAGCTGGGACAGGGTCGCTGAAGCTTTCTTT. Residues: CASSWDRVAEAFF.

CDR3 amino acids: CASTRTGGYGYTF. CDR3 nucleotide sequence: TGTGCCAGCACGAGGACAGGCGGCTATGGCTACACCTTC. The V and J genes are TRBV6-5 and TRBJ1-2, with 7 positions matching TRBD1. Trimming cost V 7 bases and J 4 bases; bases outside gene matches: 6. Germline CDR1 and CDR2: MNHEY and SVGAGI. The CDR3 spans 13 residues.

The chain combines TRBV7-2 with TRBJ2-7; D possibly corresponds to TRBD2 (6 bases). With 1 base removed from V and 3 bases from J, the gap between germline ends came to 10 bases. Germline CDR1 SGHTA, CDR2 FQGNSA. This CDR3 is 14 amino acids long. This CDR3 is CASSLEKGGYEQYF. CDR3 nucleotides: TGTGCCAGCAGCTTAGAAAAGGGAGGCTACGAGCAGTACTTC. Filled out from reference TRBV7-2 and TRBJ2-7, the complete variable domain reads GAGVSQSPSNKVTEKGKDVELRCDPISGHTALYWYRQSLGQGLEFLIYFQGNSAPDKSGLPSDRFSAERTGGSVSTLTIQRTQQEDSAVYLCASSLEKGGYEQYFGPGTRLTVT.

The V call is TRBV4-1, the J call TRBJ1-1; 8 bases agree with TRBD1. J was trimmed by 2 bases and V by 1 base; bases with no gene match: 9. Germline CDR1 and CDR2: MGHRA and YSYEKL. The CDR3 contains 17 residues. CDR3 in amino acids: CASSQVGTGALNTEAFF. Here the CDR3 DNA reads TGCGCCAGCAGCCAAGTGGGGACAGGCGCACTTAACACTGAAGCTTTCTTT.

V usage is TRBV29-1 and J usage is TRBJ2-5; 7 positions match TRBD1. With V trimmed by 6 bases and J by 0 bases, 4 bases remained unmatched. Germline V gene lookup returns CDR1 SQVTM and CDR2 ANQGSEA. The CDR3 totals 13 residues. DNA of the CDR3: TGCAGCGTGGATGGACAGGACCAAGAGACCCAGTACTTC. Translated, it gives CSVDGQDQETQYF.

V is TRBV6-5 and J is TRBJ2-7; maybe TRBD1 (6 bases). This CDR3 comprises 13 residues. Trimming removed 0 bases from V and 3 bases from J, with 6 bases in between. Germline V lookup: CDR1 MNHEY, CDR2 SVGAGI. The CDR3 sequence: CASSYSTGYEQYF. The CDR3 coding sequence is TGTGCCAGCAGTTACTCGACAGGCTACGAGCAGTACTTC.

This clone was observed many times. The V and J genes are TRBV19 and TRBJ2-3; 8 bases are shared with TRBD1. Germline CDR1 LNHDA, CDR2 SQIVND (reference sequence). V was clipped by 8 bases and J by 5 bases; unmatched bases: 9. This CDR3 region has 14 residues. The CDR3: CASAEGRGRDTQYF. The DNA for the CDR3 is TGTGCCAGTGCAGAGGGCAGGGGGCGAGATACGCAGTATTTT. The complete variable domain, with remaining parts taken from reference TRBV19 and TRBJ2-3, reads DGGITQSPKYLFRKEGQNVTLSCEQNLNHDAMYWYRQDPGQGLRLIYYSQIVNDFQKGDIAEGYSVSREKKESFPLTVTSAQKNPTAFYLCASAEGRGRDTQYFGPGTRLTVL.

This rearrangement joins TRBV5-1 to TRBJ2-7; D is perhaps TRBD2 (7 bases). This CDR3 comprises 15 residues. Germline CDR1 reads SGHRS; CDR2 reads YFSETQ. The V and J ends lost 0 bases and 5 bases respectively, with 15 bases between them. The CDR3 DNA reads as TGCGCCAGCAGCTTGGGCGGGGGCAGTCTCAACGAGCAGTACTTC. Translation gives CASSLGGGSLNEQYF. The complete variable domain, with remaining parts taken from reference TRBV5-1 and TRBJ2-7, reads KAGVTQTPRYLIKTRGQQVTLSCSPISGHRSVSWYQQTPGQGLQFLFEYFSETQRNKGNFPGRFSGRQFSNSRSEMNVSTLELGDSALYLCASSLGGGSLNEQYFGPGTRLTVT.

Here the CDR3 reads CASSSGQGNEQFF. CDR3 DNA: TGTGCCAGCAGCTCGGGACAGGGCAATGAGCAGTTCTTC. The V and J genes are TRBV9 and TRBJ2-1, with 9 bases fitting TRBD1. There are 13 residues in the CDR3. Germline CDR1 reads SGDLS; CDR2 reads YYNGEE. The trim removed 4 bases at V and 6 bases at J, leaving 2 bases unmatched.

This clone occurred many times. J is TRBJ2-2 and V is TRBV6-2 or TRBV6-3; D gene unclear. Looked up from germline, CDR1 is MNHEY and CDR2 is SVGEGT. V dropped 6 bases and J dropped 2 bases, with 10 bases sitting between them. CDR3 length equals 14 residues. CDR3 sequence (DNA): TGTGCCAGCAGCCTCGTGGCAAACACCGGGGAGCTGTTTTTT. As protein: CASSLVANTGELFF.

This sequence joins TRBV6-5 and TRBJ2-5; 9 bases are shared with TRBD2. This CDR3 is built from 15 residues. Germline assignment: CDR1 MNHEY and CDR2 SVGAGI. With 0 bases clipped from V and 4 bases from J, the junction kept 3 bases outside the gene matches. CDR3 in DNA: TGTGCCAGCAGTTACTCGTGGCGGGGGGGAGAGACCCAGTACTTC. It encodes CASSYSWRGGETQYF.

This chain uses TRBV6-5 with TRBJ2-7, with 7 nucleotides matching TRBD2. The CDR3 is made up of 15 amino acids. V dropped 6 bases and J dropped 6; count of bases not matched to a gene: 14. The V gene's germline CDR1 is MNHEY and CDR2 SVGAGI. The CDR3 is CASSPSGTILAEQYF. The CDR3 bases are TGTGCCAGCAGCCCGTCGGGGACTATCCTCGCCGAGCAGTACTTC.

The V call is TRBV10-3, the J call TRBJ2-2, with unresolved D. CDR1 is ENHRY and CDR2 is SYGVKD in the germline V gene. V was pared by 3 bases and J by 0 bases, with 11 bases between. The CDR3 totals 16 residues. In DNA, the CDR3 is TGTGCCATCAGTGAAAAACAGAATTCGAACACCGGGGAGCTGTTTTTT. Translation gives CAISEKQNSNTGELFF.